Presented here are 8 T cell receptor beta chains from one specimen sequenced in a study of identical twins. TCRdb processed the 5' RACE reads anew with MiXCR; each CDR3 protein has one entry. The sample holds about 470,000 distinct CDR3 sequences, approximately 24% seen once. These data were likewise used in another study, on T cells expressing NK-cell markers.

The sequenced sample consisted of CD4+ T cells sorted from blood. Receptors were obtained from a woman younger than 30 in good health.

This clonotype was observed a few times. V gene TRBV2 combines with J gene TRBJ2-1; maybe TRBD2 (6 bases). The CDR3 has 15 residues. CDR1 and CDR2 (germline): SNHLY, FYNNEI. The V end lost 2 bases, the J end lost 7 bases, and 15 bases lay between the germline ends. The DNA for the CDR3 is TGTGCCAGCAGTGAAACGGGGGTTGGGGTGAATGAGCAGTTCTTC. This gives the protein CASSETGVGVNEQFF.

Only a few counts were recorded for this clonotype. The J gene is TRBJ1-2, the V gene TRBV6-1; TRBD1 matches at 8 bases. The CDR3 has 13 amino acids. Germline lookup yields CDR1 MNHNS and CDR2 SASEGT. J lost 4 bases, V lost 8 bases, and 6 bases had no gene match. The CDR3 coding sequence is TGTGCCAGCTACCGGGACAGGAGCTATGGCTACACCTTC. This translates into CASYRDRSYGYTF.

V and J are TRBV18 and TRBJ2-4; D is tentatively TRBD1 or TRBD2 (6 bases each). This CDR3 is 13 amino acids long. The germline CDR1 and CDR2 sequences are KGHSH and LQKENI. The ends were cut back, 3 bases at V and 8 bases at J, with 11 bases in the middle. CDR3 sequence (DNA): TGTGCCAGCTCACCGGGGGGCCGGGACATTCAGTACTTC. It codes for CASSPGGRDIQYF.

This clonotype was observed a few times. V usage is TRBV6-2 or TRBV6-3 and J usage is TRBJ2-5; TRBD2 is a possible D gene (6 bases). Trimming took 2 bases from V and 7 from J, leaving 17 bases between them. Germline V CDR1 and CDR2: MNHEY, SVGEGT. This CDR3 has 15 amino acids. In nucleotides, the CDR3 is TGTGCCAGCAGTTACGCGGGACCTGCCGGTGGGACCCAGTACTTC. Protein sequence: CASSYAGPAGGTQYF.

V is TRBV29-1 and J is TRBJ2-7, with TRBD2 matching 8 bases. After removal of 4 bases from V and 0 bases from J, the junction contained 8 bases not matched to a gene. This CDR3 comprises 15 residues. The germline CDR1 and CDR2 sequences are SQVTM and ANQGSEA. CDR3: CSVAWSGGSSYEQYF. The CDR3 region has the DNA TGCAGCGTTGCCTGGAGCGGGGGTAGCTCCTACGAGCAGTACTTC.

The chain employs TRBV7-9 and TRBJ2-5, with 8 bases that match TRBD2. Germline V gene data show CDR1 as SEHNR and CDR2 as FQNEAQ (reference sequence). The CDR3 length is 15 residues. Germline trimming cut 3 bases from V and 5 bases from J; bases unmatched to any gene: 8. The CDR3 reads CASSFAGGGLETQYF. Written as DNA, the CDR3 is TGTGCCAGCAGCTTTGCGGGAGGAGGGTTGGAGACCCAGTACTTC.

In this sample, this clonotype turned up a few times. The rearrangement joins TRBV20-1 to TRBJ1-5, with a possible D match to TRBD1 (6 bases). CDR1 is DFQATT and CDR2 is SNEGSKA in the germline V gene (reference sequence). The germline V and J ends were trimmed by 3 bases and 7 bases, with 13 bases remaining between them. The CDR3 loop spans 13 amino acids. This CDR3 is CSASGRGDQPQHF. CDR3 coding DNA: TGCAGTGCTAGCGGAAGGGGGGACCAGCCCCAGCATTTT.

This clonotype occurred a few times. This sequence joins TRBV18 and TRBJ2-1; 15 nucleotides agree with TRBD2. Germline loops: CDR1 KGHSH, CDR2 LQKENI. J was trimmed by 1 base and V by 3 bases; bases with no gene match: 7. The length of the CDR3 is 19 residues. CDR3 in DNA: TGTGCCAGCTCACCCCGGACTAGCGGGGGGGGTTGGTCCTACAATGAGCAGTTCTTC. This translates into CASSPRTSGGGWSYNEQFF.